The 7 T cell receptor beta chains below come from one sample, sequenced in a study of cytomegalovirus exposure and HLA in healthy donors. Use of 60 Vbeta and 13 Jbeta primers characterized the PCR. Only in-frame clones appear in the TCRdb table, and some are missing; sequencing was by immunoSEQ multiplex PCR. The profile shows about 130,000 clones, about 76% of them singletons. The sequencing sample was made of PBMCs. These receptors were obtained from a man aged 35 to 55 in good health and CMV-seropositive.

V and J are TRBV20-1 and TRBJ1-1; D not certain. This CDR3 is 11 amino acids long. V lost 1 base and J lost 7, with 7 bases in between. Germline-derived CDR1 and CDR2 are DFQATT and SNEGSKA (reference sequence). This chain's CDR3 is CSARGGYEAFF. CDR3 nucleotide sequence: TGCAGTGCTAGAGGAGGATATGAAGCTTTCTTT.

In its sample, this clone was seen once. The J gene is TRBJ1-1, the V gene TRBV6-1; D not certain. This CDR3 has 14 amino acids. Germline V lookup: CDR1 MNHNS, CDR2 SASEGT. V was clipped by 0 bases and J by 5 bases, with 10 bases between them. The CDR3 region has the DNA TGTGCCAGCAGTGAAGCGCGCGGGCGGACTGAAGCTTTCTTT. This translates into CASSEARGRTEAFF.

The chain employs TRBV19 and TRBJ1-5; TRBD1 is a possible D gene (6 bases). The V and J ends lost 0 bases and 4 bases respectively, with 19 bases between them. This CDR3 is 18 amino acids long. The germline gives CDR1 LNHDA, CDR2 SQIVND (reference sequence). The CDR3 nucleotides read TGTGCCAGTAGTATAGATCGTGGGTCGTCTACAGGGAATCAGCCCCAGCATTTT. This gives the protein CASSIDRGSSTGNQPQHF.

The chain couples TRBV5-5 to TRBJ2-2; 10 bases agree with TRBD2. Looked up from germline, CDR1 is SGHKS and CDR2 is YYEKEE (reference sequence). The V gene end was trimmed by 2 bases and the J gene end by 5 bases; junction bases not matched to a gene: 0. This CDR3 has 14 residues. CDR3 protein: CASSLLAGTGELFF. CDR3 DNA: TGTGCCAGCAGCTTACTAGCGGGAACCGGGGAGCTGTTTTTT.

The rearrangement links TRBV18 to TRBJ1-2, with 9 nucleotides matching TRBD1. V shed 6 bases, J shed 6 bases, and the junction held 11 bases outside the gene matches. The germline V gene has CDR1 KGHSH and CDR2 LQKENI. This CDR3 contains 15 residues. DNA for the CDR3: TGTGCCAGCTCGCCCGCAAAAACAGGGGGCAATGGCTACACCTTC. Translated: CASSPAKTGGNGYTF.

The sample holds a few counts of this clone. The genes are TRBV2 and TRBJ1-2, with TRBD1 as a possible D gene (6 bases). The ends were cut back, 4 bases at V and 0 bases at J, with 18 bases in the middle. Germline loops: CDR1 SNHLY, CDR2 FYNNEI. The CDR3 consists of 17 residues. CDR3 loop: CASSGGGAPRANYGYTF. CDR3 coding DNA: TGTGCCAGCAGTGGAGGGGGGGCCCCGAGGGCTAACTATGGCTACACCTTC. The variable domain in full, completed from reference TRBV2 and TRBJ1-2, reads EPEVTQTPSHQVTQMGQEVILRCVPISNHLYFYWYRQILGQKVEFLVSFYNNEISEKSEIFDDQFSVERPDGSNFTLKIRSTKLEDSAMYFCASSGGGAPRANYGYTFGSGTRLTVV.

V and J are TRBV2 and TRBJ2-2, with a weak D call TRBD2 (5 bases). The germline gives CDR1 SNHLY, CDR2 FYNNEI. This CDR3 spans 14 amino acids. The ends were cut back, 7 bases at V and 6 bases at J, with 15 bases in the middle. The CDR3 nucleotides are TGTGCCAGCACCGGCCGGGATCCGCCCGGGGAGCTGTTTTTT. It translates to CASTGRDPPGELFF. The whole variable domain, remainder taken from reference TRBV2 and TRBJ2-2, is EPEVTQTPSHQVTQMGQEVILRCVPISNHLYFYWYRQILGQKVEFLVSFYNNEISEKSEIFDDQFSVERPDGSNFTLKIRSTKLEDSAMYFCASTGRDPPGELFFGEGSRLTVL.